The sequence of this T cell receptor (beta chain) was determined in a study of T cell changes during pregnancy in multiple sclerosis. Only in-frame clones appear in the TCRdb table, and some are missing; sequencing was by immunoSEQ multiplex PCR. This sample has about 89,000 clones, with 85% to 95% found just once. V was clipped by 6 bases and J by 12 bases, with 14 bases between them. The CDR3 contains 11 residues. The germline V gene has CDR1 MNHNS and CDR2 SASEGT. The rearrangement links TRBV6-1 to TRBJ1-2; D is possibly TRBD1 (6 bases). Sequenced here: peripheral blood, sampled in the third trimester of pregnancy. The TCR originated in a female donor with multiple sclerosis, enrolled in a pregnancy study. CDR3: CASSQQTGHTF. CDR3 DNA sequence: TGTGCCAGCAGCCAACAGACAGGCCACACCTTC.